These T cell receptor beta chains were read from a single sample in a study of blood T cell repertoires in COVID-19. Profiling relied on immunoSEQ multiplex PCR, and the TCRdb table lists in-frame clones only, not all of them. The data hold approximately 310,000 clones, with approximately 88% observed a single time. The specimen sequenced was PBMCs or T cells enriched from blood (not recorded which). The receptors come from a man in his sixties who had recovered from COVID-19. The CDR3 runs from the conserved cysteine through the conserved F or W. A D gene is named only where the DNA matches it firmly. Rows may omit the clone size; those that give it use once, few, many or a size class.

D gene	clone size	V gene	J gene	CDR3 protein	CDR3 DNA
TRBD1	.	TRBV11-2	TRBJ1-2	CASSLVYRGDGYTF	TGTGCCAGCAGCTTAGTATACAGGGGGGATGGCTACACCTTC
.	.	TRBV30	TRBJ2-5	CAWSSYPGTINKKTQYF	TGTGCCTGGAGTTCTTACCCCGGGACAATCAATAAGAAGACCCAGTACTTC
TRBD2	.	TRBV7-2	TRBJ2-1	CASSLALAGLVGEQFF	TGTGCCAGCAGCTTAGCGCTAGCGGGTCTAGTCGGAGAGCAGTTCTTC
TRBD1	.	TRBV6-5	TRBJ2-1	CASSTDRASNEQFF	TGTGCCAGCAGTACAGACAGGGCGTCCAATGAGCAGTTCTTC
TRBD2	.	TRBV3-1/TRBV3-2	TRBJ2-2	CASSQVAGSGRARDGELFF	TGTGCCAGCAGCCAAGTGGCCGGTAGCGGGAGGGCCCGGGACGGGGAGCTGTTTTTT
.	.	TRBV28	TRBJ1-2	CASSSTGRDYGYTF	TGTGCCAGCAGCTCAACGGGCAGGGACTATGGCTACACCTTC
.	once	TRBV7-9	TRBJ1-1	CASSTAGTEAFF	TGTGCCAGCAGCACCGCCGGGACAGAAGCTTTCTTT
.	.	TRBV29-1	TRBJ1-4	CSGQQGGGEKLFF	TGCAGCGGACAACAGGGCGGGGGTGAAAAACTGTTTTTT
TRBD1	few	TRBV6-5	TRBJ1-5	CASSRTGRYPQHF	TGTGCCAGCAGTCGGACAGGGCGGTACCCCCAGCATTTT
TRBD1	.	TRBV10-3	TRBJ1-1	CAISESLRQGPMNTEAFF	TGTGCCATCAGTGAATCCTTGAGACAGGGGCCGATGAACACTGAAGCTTTCTTT
.	.	TRBV19	TRBJ2-6	CASNEARFSGANVLTF	TGTGCCAGTAACGAAGCTCGGTTCTCTGGGGCCAACGTCCTGACTTTC
.	.	TRBV7-2	TRBJ1-4	CASSLIGPGTTNEKLFF	TGTGCCAGCAGCCTTATCGGGCCGGGAACAACTAATGAAAAACTGTTTTTT
.	.	TRBV6-5	TRBJ1-3	CASSYGRMALVNTIYF	TGTGCCAGCAGTTACGGGAGGATGGCTCTGGTAAACACCATATATTTT
TRBD2	.	TRBV19	TRBJ2-7	CASSPGLAGGFEQYF	TGTGCCAGTAGTCCCGGACTAGCGGGAGGGTTCGAGCAGTACTTC
TRBD1	.	TRBV13	TRBJ2-1	CASSLGAGTVYNEQFF	TGTGCCAGCAGCTTAGGGGCCGGGACAGTCTACAATGAGCAGTTCTTC
TRBD2	.	TRBV18	TRBJ2-2	CASSSLTLAGLGTGELFF	TGTGCCAGCTCATCCTTGACGCTAGCGGGATTGGGCACCGGGGAGCTGTTTTTT
TRBD2	.	TRBV9	TRBJ2-7	CASSVATSGLADYEQYF	TGTGCCAGCAGCGTAGCGACTTCAGGACTAGCGGACTACGAGCAGTACTTC
TRBD1	.	TRBV10-1	TRBJ1-5	CASSEGQGRNQPQHF	TGCGCCAGCAGTGAGGGACAGGGGAGGAATCAGCCCCAGCATTTT
.	.	TRBV7-9	TRBJ2-7	CASSLAGGGEQYF	TGTGCCAGCAGCTTAGCGGGGGGAGGCGAGCAGTACTTC
TRBD2	.	TRBV2	TRBJ2-3	CASSERAGGSTDTQYF	TGTGCCAGCAGTGAAAGAGCGGGGGGTTCCACAGATACGCAGTATTTT
.	.	TRBV7-2	TRBJ1-1	CASSPGSLHTEAFF	TGTGCCAGCAGCCCAGGGTCCCTTCACACTGAAGCTTTCTTT
TRBD2	.	TRBV28	TRBJ2-1	CASSPRLANNEQFF	TGTGCCAGCAGTCCTCGACTAGCGAACAATGAGCAGTTCTTC
TRBD2	.	TRBV7-2	TRBJ2-3	CASSRGLAALVDTQYF	TGTGCCAGCAGTAGGGGACTAGCGGCCCTTGTTGATACGCAGTATTTT
.	.	TRBV5-1	TRBJ2-3	CASSLGPEGGTTDTQYF	TGCGCCAGCAGCTTGGGGCCTGAGGGAGGTACGACAGATACGCAGTATTTT
TRBD1	.	TRBV19	TRBJ1-6	CASTSTVRQGDSPLHF	TGTGCCAGTACTAGTACAGTGCGACAGGGCGATTCACCCCTCCACTTT
TRBD2	.	TRBV5-4	TRBJ2-2	CASSPVRSGSTNTGELFF	TGTGCCAGCAGCCCAGTGCGTAGCGGGAGTACGAACACCGGGGAGCTGTTTTTT
TRBD1	.	TRBV11-2	TRBJ2-1	CASSWPGQGIDEQFF	TGTGCCAGCAGCTGGCCGGGACAGGGAATCGATGAGCAGTTCTTC
TRBD2	.	TRBV15	TRBJ2-1	CATSRDGGRASYNEQFF	TGTGCCACCAGCAGAGATGGCGGGAGGGCCTCCTACAATGAGCAGTTCTTC
.	.	TRBV6-2/TRBV6-3	TRBJ1-5	CASSSRTENQPQHF	TGTGCCAGCAGTTCCCGGACAGAGAATCAGCCCCAGCATTTT
TRBD1	.	TRBV27	TRBJ2-7	CASSLSGTGIESIEQYF	TGTGCCAGCAGTTTATCAGGGACAGGTATTGAGTCCATCGAGCAGTACTTC
.	once	TRBV5-6	TRBJ2-6	CASRQLEANVLTF	TGTGCCAGCAGACAGCTTGAGGCCAACGTCCTGACTTTC
.	.	TRBV6-6	TRBJ2-7	CASSKPDQGNEQYF	TGTGCCAGCAGCAAACCTGACCAGGGGAACGAGCAGTACTTC
TRBD1	.	TRBV3-1/TRBV3-2	TRBJ1-6	CASSQEGSKGQLLYNSPLHF	TGTGCCAGCAGCCAAGAAGGTAGTAAGGGACAGTTACTCTATAATTCACCCCTCCACTTT
TRBD2	once	TRBV19	TRBJ2-7	CASSIGRLAGTYEQYF	TGTGCCAGTAGTATTGGGCGGTTAGCGGGTACCTACGAGCAGTACTTC
TRBD2	.	TRBV9	TRBJ2-7	CASSARLADGAGEQYF	TGTGCCAGCAGCGCCCGACTAGCGGACGGAGCTGGGGAGCAGTACTTC
TRBD2	.	TRBV18	TRBJ2-7	CASSPGLAAPYEQYF	TGTGCCAGCTCGCCGGGACTAGCGGCCCCCTACGAGCAGTACTTC
TRBD2	once	TRBV7-3	TRBJ2-3	CASSLTAGGTDTQYF	TGTGCCAGCAGCTTAACAGCGGGAGGCACAGATACGCAGTATTTT
.	.	TRBV7-9	TRBJ1-4	CASSLTPMRATNEKLFF	TGTGCCAGCAGCTTAACCCCAATGAGGGCAACTAATGAAAAACTGTTTTTT
.	.	TRBV18	TRBJ1-5	CASSPTDSRLEPQHF	TGTGCCAGCTCACCAACGGACAGTCGCCTGGAGCCCCAGCATTTT
.	.	TRBV6-5	TRBJ1-1	CASSYEFGENTEAFF	TGTGCCAGCAGTTACGAGTTCGGGGAGAACACTGAAGCTTTCTTT
.	.	TRBV19	TRBJ2-7	CASTQPRGSVYEQYF	TGTGCCAGTACCCAACCTCGAGGTTCCGTCTACGAGCAGTACTTC
TRBD2	.	TRBV2	TRBJ2-1	CASRLGTSGTRQFF	TGTGCCAGCAGATTAGGGACTAGCGGGACAAGGCAGTTCTTC
TRBD1	.	TRBV2	TRBJ1-6	CASSEWWTGGNSPLHF	TGTGCCAGCAGTGAATGGTGGACAGGGGGTAATTCACCCCTCCACTTT